Detailed here is one T cell receptor (beta chain). What it recognizes is unknown. This CDR3 is built from 15 residues. V shed 5 bases and J shed 0 bases, with 8 bases lying between them. Per the germline V gene, CDR1 is SGHAT and CDR2 is FQNNGV. TCRdb independently ran MiXCR on the RACE reads; one entry per CDR3 protein. The table shows more than 150,000 distinct CDR3 sequences, with approximately 31% occurring only once. As to time point: pre-sensitization, week 0. Noted treatment: therapeutic diphenylcyclopropenone sensitization with weekly scalp DPC. The source of the sample is a study of human T cells and chemical hapten exposure. Study at large: The sensitizing agent was 2% DPC, placed on 2 cm by 2 cm of upper inner arm skin.

Study-level points and caveats: Expanded TCRs made up significantly more big CDR3 similarity clusters than controls did.

The TCR originated in a woman in her twenties or thirties with alopecia areata. Some clones in this sample may be carry-over from other donors' samples. V gene TRBV11-2 combines with J gene TRBJ1-6; D ambiguous. The sequenced sample was whole blood, obtained in connection with sensitization to the hapten diphenylcyclopropenone (DPC). CDR3 residues: CASSPSPSYNSPLHF. CDR3 DNA: TGTGCCAGCAGCCCCAGCCCCTCCTATAATTCACCCCTCCACTTT.